Below, 19 T cell receptor beta chains from the same sample are listed, as sequenced in a study of beta chain features in type 1 diabetes. Reverse transcribing all isolated RNA meant expressed TCRB transcripts were sequenced. Data came from immunoSEQ multiplex PCR; TCRdb stores just in-frame clones and leaves some out. The sample lists 850,000 to 900,000 clones; roughly 16% were seen once. Material for sequencing was naive CD4+ T cells from blood. The receptor source for this set is a woman in her late teens or twenties in good health.

This clone showed up just a few times. This chain's CDR3 is CASSQGLAGQETQYF. CDR3 sequence (DNA): TGTGCCAGCTCACAGGGACTAGCGGGACAAGAGACCCAGTACTTC. The chain carries TRBV18 and TRBJ2-5; 13 bases are a match to TRBD2. Trimming took 4 bases from V and 2 from J; bases not matched to a gene: 1. CDR1 KGHSH and CDR2 LQKENI come from the germline V gene. CDR3 length equals 15 residues.

This clone has more than one count but fewer than ten. This sequence joins TRBV2 and TRBJ2-1; 8 bases are shared with TRBD1. J lost 11 bases, V lost 6 bases, and 9 bases had no gene match. The germline V gene has CDR1 SNHLY and CDR2 FYNNEI. The CDR3 contains 13 residues. CDR3 loop: CASRTDRAFKQFF. DNA for the CDR3: TGTGCCAGCAGGACGGACAGGGCCTTTAAGCAGTTCTTC.

This clone has only a few counts. J is TRBJ2-3 and V is TRBV5-5; TRBD1 might be the D (5 bases). Germline CDR1 is SGHKS and CDR2 is YYEKEE (reference sequence). The V and J ends lost 4 bases and 1 base respectively, with 13 bases between them. The CDR3 has 15 amino acids. CDR3 nucleotide sequence: TGTGCCAGCAGCACGGGCAGGGCGGGCACAGATACGCAGTATTTT. Its translation is CASSTGRAGTDTQYF.

The chain joins TRBV4-3 to TRBJ2-4; 10 nucleotides agree with TRBD2. Germline CDR1 and CDR2: LGHNA and YSLEER. V was clipped by 1 base and J by 5 bases; unmatched bases: 14. The CDR3 loop spans 19 amino acids. DNA for the CDR3: TGCGCCAGCAGCCAAGCCATCTCACCTAGCGGGAGTTCCCAAAACATTCAGTACTTC. Translating it yields CASSQAISPSGSSQNIQYF.

The chain uses TRBV7-9 and TRBJ1-5; D is possibly TRBD1 (6 bases). Germline V gene sequence: CDR1 SEHNR, CDR2 FQNEAQ (reference sequence). This CDR3 spans 15 amino acids. V gave up 0 bases and J gave up 6 bases, with 12 bases separating them. As DNA, the CDR3 is TGTGCCAGCAGCTTAGCGCACACAGGGCCTCAGCCCCAGCATTTT. This sequence encodes CASSLAHTGPQPQHF.

This clone was recorded a few times. The chain links TRBV11-2 to TRBJ2-5; 10 nucleotides match TRBD2. The CDR3 extends over 14 amino acids. Looked up from germline, CDR1 is SGHAT and CDR2 is FQNNGV. The trim removed 7 bases at V and 3 bases at J, leaving 5 bases unmatched. The CDR3 loop reads CASTQSGREETQYF. The CDR3 region has the DNA TGTGCCAGCACGCAAAGCGGGAGGGAAGAGACCCAGTACTTC.

This chain connects TRBV27 to TRBJ1-2, with 10 bases matching TRBD1. This CDR3 region has 15 residues. Germline CDR1 is MNHEY and CDR2 is SMNVEV (reference sequence). V lost 5 bases and J lost 4; bases outside the gene matches: 7. The CDR3 coding sequence is TGTGCCAGCAGTCGGACAGGGGGTGATAGCTATGGCTACACCTTC. This gives the protein CASSRTGGDSYGYTF.

The chain links TRBV6-6 to TRBJ2-3; D is uncertain. The CDR3 sequence is 13 residues long. The germline CDR1 and CDR2 sequences are MNHNY and SVGAGI (reference sequence). V lost 2 bases to trimming and J lost 4 bases, with 7 bases between them. CDR3 DNA sequence: TGTGCCAGCAGTTACCGGTCGCCAGATACGCAGTATTTT. Translation gives CASSYRSPDTQYF.

This clone has more than one count but fewer than ten. The genes are TRBV2 and TRBJ2-3; D is uncertain. V lost 3 bases, J lost 3 bases, and 4 bases lay in between. Germline assignment: CDR1 SNHLY and CDR2 FYNNEI. This CDR3 is 12 amino acids long. The DNA for the CDR3 is TGTGCCAGCAGTGAGTGGACAGATACGCAGTATTTT. Encoded protein: CASSEWTDTQYF.

Worth noting for this clone: Additional DNA sequences in this sample encode the identical CDR3. The gene calls are TRBV5-1 and TRBJ2-7; TRBD1 is a possible D gene (6 bases). Germline CDR1 reads SGHRS; CDR2 reads YFSETQ. The CDR3 consists of 13 residues. The ends were cut back, 0 bases at V and 4 bases at J, with 8 bases in the middle. CDR3 protein: CASSLARGYEQYF. The CDR3 DNA sequence: TGCGCCAGCAGCTTGGCCAGGGGTTACGAGCAGTACTTC.

This clone was picked up one time. CDR3 sequence (DNA): TGTGCCAGCAGCTTAGGGGAGCGGGAGGGCCGGTTCTTC. Its protein is CASSLGEREGRFF. This chain links TRBV7-2 with TRBJ2-1, with 10 bases fitting TRBD2. V was pared by 1 base and J by 15 bases, with 6 bases of the junction left unmatched. The germline gives CDR1 SGHTA, CDR2 FQGNSA. This CDR3 is built from 13 residues.

The chain carries TRBV19 and TRBJ2-3; no definite D call. In germline, CDR1 is LNHDA, CDR2 SQIVND (reference sequence). The ends were cut back, 4 bases at V and 0 bases at J, with 20 bases in the middle. The CDR3 is 18 residues long. The CDR3 is CASSNFGFISLSTDTQYF. The CDR3 DNA sequence: TGTGCCAGTAGTAATTTCGGCTTTATCAGCTTAAGCACAGATACGCAGTATTTT.

V is TRBV28 and J is TRBJ1-6; possible D gene TRBD1, 5 bases. CDR1 and CDR2 from the germline V gene are MDHEN and SYDVKM. V lost 2 bases, J lost 6 bases, and 14 bases lay in between. CDR3 length: 16 residues. CDR3 sequence (DNA): TGTGCCAGCAGTTTAGCCGGGGCGTCGCGTAATTCACCCCTCCACTTT. This gives the protein CASSLAGASRNSPLHF. Using reference TRBV28 and TRBJ1-6 for the parts outside the CDR3, the full variable domain is DVKVTQSSRYLVKRTGEKVFLECVQDMDHENMFWYRQDPGLGLRLIYFSYDVKMKEKGDIPEGYSVSREKKERFSLILESASTNQTSMYLCASSLAGASRNSPLHFGNGTRLTVT.

As regards this clone: A junction end diverges from the germline sequence, so it may reflect a read error. This sequence joins TRBV11-2 and TRBJ2-1; 7 bases line up with TRBD2. CDR1 SGHAT and CDR2 FQNNGV come from the germline V gene. This CDR3 region has 13 residues. Here the CDR3 DNA reads TGTGCCAGCAGCTTAGATGGGGGGGGTAAGCATTTCTTC. Residues: CASSLDGGGKHFF.

This clone was counted between two and nine times. This sequence joins TRBV10-3 and TRBJ2-1, with 7 bases fitting TRBD2. In germline, CDR1 is ENHRY, CDR2 SYGVKD. J lost 2 bases, V lost 3 bases, and 4 bases had no gene match. The CDR3 is 15 amino acids. The CDR3 sequence: CAISDLAAAYNEQFF. Here the CDR3 DNA reads TGTGCCATCAGTGATCTAGCGGCCGCCTACAATGAGCAGTTCTTC.

The chain employs TRBV4-3 and TRBJ2-7; tentatively, D is TRBD1 (6 bases). The germline V gene has CDR1 LGHNA and CDR2 YSLEER. Between the trimmed V and J ends, which lost 1 base and 2 bases, there was a span of 9 bases. This CDR3 region has 14 residues. The CDR3 DNA is TGCGCCAGCAGCCAAGCTACAGGGACCTACGAGCAGTACTTC. Protein sequence: CASSQATGTYEQYF.

This clone was observed a handful of times. The V gene is TRBV11-1, the J gene TRBJ2-6; D not resolved. The CDR3 runs 15 residues. Trimming cost V 5 bases and J 2 bases, with 10 bases left between them. Germline CDR1 SGHAT, CDR2 FQDESV (reference sequence). In nucleotides, the CDR3 is TGTGCCAGCAGCCCCCAGTTCACTGGGGCCAACGTCCTGACTTTC. It translates to CASSPQFTGANVLTF.

The sample holds a few counts of this clone. The CDR3 loop reads CASSDRGSYEQYF. The CDR3 DNA is TGTGCCAGCAGCGACAGGGGCTCCTACGAGCAGTACTTC. The chain links TRBV7-2 to TRBJ2-7, with 8 bases lining up with TRBD1. The CDR3 loop spans 13 amino acids. The germline gives CDR1 SGHTA, CDR2 FQGNSA. V shed 5 bases, J shed 0 bases, and the junction held 0 bases outside the gene matches.

CDR3 amino acids: CASSQSRGETQYF. In DNA form, the CDR3 reads TGTGCCAGCAGCCAATCCCGCGGAGAGACCCAGTACTTC. The V and J genes are TRBV4-2 and TRBJ2-5; no clear D. Trimming took off 2 bases at V and 4 bases at J, with 8 bases between the two ends. Germline lookup yields CDR1 LGHNA and CDR2 YNFKEQ. The CDR3 runs 13 residues.